The 5 T cell receptor beta chains given below trace back to one sample, sequenced in a study of T cells after yellow fever vaccination. TCRdb reprocessed the 5' RACE reads via MiXCR and lists one record per CDR3 protein. The sample has more than 95,000 distinct CDR3 sequences; around 9.8% are singletons. The sequences come from CD8+ T cells sorted from PBMCs, collected on the day of the yellow fever booster vaccination. Every receptor here comes from a man aged 18 to 35 who received the YFV17D yellow fever vaccine.

The chain joins TRBV7-2 to TRBJ2-6; 7 positions match TRBD1. CDR1 SGHTA and CDR2 FQGNSA come from the germline V gene. The CDR3 totals 18 residues. V lost 5 bases and J lost 2; bases outside the gene matches: 12. The CDR3 spells CASSLSTGPSAGANVLTF. In DNA, the CDR3 is TGTGCCAGCAGCCTTTCGACAGGGCCATCCGCTGGGGCCAACGTCCTGACTTTC.

This clonotype turned up a few times. CDR3 sequence reads: CASRELAPSAGELFF. The CDR3 nucleotides are TGTGCCAGCAGGGAACTAGCACCCTCCGCCGGGGAGCTGTTTTTT. This chain links TRBV2 with TRBJ2-2; TRBD2 is a possible D gene (6 bases). V shed 6 bases and J shed 6 bases, with 17 bases lying between them. Germline V gene sequence: CDR1 SNHLY, CDR2 FYNNEI. This CDR3 region has 15 residues.

The CDR3 reads CSARATGGGVYGYTF. The CDR3 bases are TGCAGTGCTAGAGCAACGGGCGGCGGGGTCTATGGCTACACCTTC. V gene TRBV20-1 combines with J gene TRBJ1-2; D gene uncertain. Germline loops: CDR1 DFQATT, CDR2 SNEGSKA (reference sequence). CDR3 size: 15 residues. Trimming cost V 1 base and J 4 bases, with 16 bases left between them.

In its sample, this clonotype was seen many times. The V call is TRBV10-3, the J call TRBJ2-6; D gene ambiguous. This CDR3 is built from 15 residues. Germline CDR1 reads ENHRY; CDR2 reads SYGVKD. Deletions cut 4 bases from V and 3 bases from J, with 10 bases between. The CDR3 here is CAISAVGYGANVLTF. The CDR3 DNA is TGTGCCATCAGTGCCGTGGGCTATGGGGCCAACGTCCTGACTTTC.

This clonotype was found many times. The rearrangement joins TRBV4-3 to TRBJ2-7; D remains unclear. CDR1 is LGHNA and CDR2 is YSLEER in the germline V gene. The CDR3 loop spans 14 amino acids. The germline V and J ends were trimmed by 1 base and 2 bases, with 9 bases remaining between them. CDR3 protein: CASSQVLGTYEQYF. The CDR3, as DNA: TGCGCCAGCAGCCAAGTTTTGGGCACCTACGAGCAGTACTTC.